This T cell receptor (beta chain) was captured in a study of cytomegalovirus exposure and HLA in healthy donors. Overall study results and limits: Highly shared sequence variants in one cluster were likely a sequencing artifact.

The CDR3 has 15 residues. The junction had 8 bases not matched to a gene; V was cut back by 4 bases and J by 5 bases. Looked up from germline, CDR1 is SGDLS and CDR2 is YYNGEE. Primers for the PCR totalled 60 Vbeta and 13 Jbeta. Some clones are missing from TCRdb's copy, which holds only in-frame ones; the method was immunoSEQ multiplex PCR. The sample shows under 200,000 clones, about 80% of them seen only once. In its sample, this clone was seen once. Its target is not known. The sequenced material came from PBMCs. The V and J genes are TRBV9 and TRBJ2-5; 10 nucleotides align to TRBD2. The sequence was obtained from a man aged 35 to 55 in good health and CMV-seropositive. This CDR3 reads CASSTSGGAVETQYF. CDR3 bases: TGTGCCAGCAGCACAAGCGGGGGGGCCGTCGAGACCCAGTACTTC.